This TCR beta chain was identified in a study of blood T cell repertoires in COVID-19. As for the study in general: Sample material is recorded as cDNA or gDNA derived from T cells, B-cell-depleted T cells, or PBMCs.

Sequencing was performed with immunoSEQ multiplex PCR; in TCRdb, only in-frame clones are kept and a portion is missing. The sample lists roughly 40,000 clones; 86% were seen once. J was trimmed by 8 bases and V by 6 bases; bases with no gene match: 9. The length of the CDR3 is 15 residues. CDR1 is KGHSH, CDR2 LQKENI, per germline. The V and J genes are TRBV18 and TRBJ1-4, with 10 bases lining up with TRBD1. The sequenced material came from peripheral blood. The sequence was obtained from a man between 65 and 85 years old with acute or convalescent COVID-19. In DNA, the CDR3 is TGTGCCAGCTCCCCGGGACAGGGGAGAGAAGAAAAACTGTTTTTT. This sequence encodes CASSPGQGREEKLFF.